These T cell receptor beta chains were read from a single sample in a study of shared clonotypes between healthy human individuals. Assay: immunoSEQ multiplex PCR; the TCRdb copy retains only in-frame clones and omits some. The sample carries 2 million to 2.5 million clones, 85% to 95% recorded once. Sequencing used naive CD4+ T cells from PBMCs. The receptor set was obtained from a young man in good health. Some clones in this sample may be carry-over from other donors' samples. Both conserved end residues are part of each CDR3. Fields, in order: V gene, CDR3 protein.

v_call: TRBV7-9
cdr3_aa: CASSRTGTTTYEQYF

v_call: TRBV28
cdr3_aa: CASSRGRVSYNEQFF

v_call: TRBV27
cdr3_aa: CASSFDPSSYNSPLHF

v_call: TRBV7-6
cdr3_aa: CASSLTTSANYEQYF

v_call: TRBV28
cdr3_aa: CASSFGQSNYGYTF

v_call: TRBV30
cdr3_aa: CAWSRGSSYEQYF

v_call: TRBV2
cdr3_aa: CASEGELNTEAFF

v_call: TRBV18
cdr3_aa: CASTPPGLGTEQYF

v_call: TRBV27
cdr3_aa: CASSRVVPTYEQYF

v_call: TRBV7-2
cdr3_aa: CASSSKREKVYEQYF

v_call: TRBV12-5
cdr3_aa: CASVGVSYNEQFF

v_call: TRBV4-1
cdr3_aa: CASSERRTGELFF

v_call: TRBV27
cdr3_aa: CASRLGTGNQPQHF

v_call: TRBV5-1
cdr3_aa: CASSKGQGSTEAFF

v_call: TRBV5-4
cdr3_aa: CASSSGTGSYEQYF

v_call: TRBV9
cdr3_aa: CASSVGGAQGPQHF

v_call: TRBV28
cdr3_aa: CASSFLHRLNTEAFF

v_call: TRBV9
cdr3_aa: CASSRRSSGRNYNEQFF

v_call: TRBV15
cdr3_aa: CATSGGLVFTEAFF

v_call: TRBV7-6
cdr3_aa: CASSPMAADTQYF

v_call: TRBV7-3
cdr3_aa: CASSSDPRVKGSSGANVLTF

v_call: TRBV9
cdr3_aa: CASSPRGSGSVGETQYF

v_call: TRBV5-1
cdr3_aa: CASSPDRVSYNEQFF

v_call: TRBV28
cdr3_aa: CASSLNRAAYGYTF

v_call: TRBV10-3
cdr3_aa: CAISVTGGETEAFF

v_call: TRBV19
cdr3_aa: CASSISRVGNEQFF

v_call: TRBV5-1
cdr3_aa: CASSPIGTVNTEAFF

v_call: TRBV11-2
cdr3_aa: CASSLTSIAEAFF

v_call: TRBV7-9
cdr3_aa: CASSARTGGETQYF

v_call: TRBV7-6
cdr3_aa: CASSPGQGKNYGYTF

v_call: TRBV5-1
cdr3_aa: CASSEEGFYEQYF

v_call: TRBV10-3
cdr3_aa: CAISVEFNTDTQYF

v_call: TRBV28
cdr3_aa: CASSLILPRFTREQYF

v_call: TRBV19
cdr3_aa: CASSSDRGSGQPQHF

v_call: TRBV27
cdr3_aa: CASRWTGANTEAFF

v_call: TRBV4-3
cdr3_aa: CASSRTSGRRGETQYF

v_call: TRBV6-5
cdr3_aa: CASSFTAGNNQPQHF

v_call: TRBV28
cdr3_aa: CASRRTGDEKLFF

v_call: TRBV30
cdr3_aa: CAWSSDSLSSGNTIYF

v_call: TRBV7-2
cdr3_aa: CASSPRRDTQYF

v_call: TRBV10-1
cdr3_aa: CASSQSGSSYNEQFF

v_call: TRBV7-9
cdr3_aa: CASSLGQTVLGNQPQHF

v_call: TRBV10-3
cdr3_aa: CATLPGQSMNTEAFF

v_call: TRBV5-1
cdr3_aa: CASSLGDYTKETQYF

v_call: TRBV5-1
cdr3_aa: CASSRDGGGSTDTQYF

v_call: TRBV7-2
cdr3_aa: CASSLSGASEQFF

v_call: TRBV6-1
cdr3_aa: CASSDRRDGGVNEQFF

v_call: TRBV27
cdr3_aa: CASSFILGFSGDEQFF

v_call: TRBV18
cdr3_aa: CASSRNRDSYTEAFF

v_call: TRBV4-1
cdr3_aa: CASSQAQETQYF